This TCR beta chain was recovered during a study of blood T cell repertoires in COVID-19. About the study: Collection of acute and convalescent COVID-19 samples took place in the United States, Italy and Spain. Sources were T cells, B-cell-depleted T cells, or PBMCs; the material itself was cDNA or gDNA.

CDR3 length: 11 residues. V lost 4 bases and J lost 4, with 5 bases in between. Germline V CDR1 and CDR2: LNHDA, SQIVND (reference sequence). The authors' processing: Using reference gene primer amplification, nucleated cell counts were estimated. The method was immunoSEQ multiplex PCR; TCRdb's version includes in-frame clones alone and lacks a portion of them. V, J and clone size reflect that table, while D and trimming were determined from the DNA. This sample carries tens of thousands of clones, roughly 80% of them seen once, and the ten largest clones take over 15%. The TCR sequence derives from a woman aged 55-69 years with acute or convalescent COVID-19. The sequencing input was peripheral blood. The rearrangement uses TRBV19 and TRBJ2-7; TRBD2 is a possible D gene (5 bases). The CDR3 spells CASSKRYEQYF. Here the CDR3 DNA reads TGTGCCAGTAGTAAGCGGTACGAGCAGTACTTC.